The text below deals with one T cell receptor (beta chain). Its antigen is as yet unknown. These data are taken from a study of blood T cells in healthy people across ages. The germline V gene encodes CDR1 DFQATT and CDR2 SNEGSKA (reference sequence). Deletions cut 2 bases from V and 4 bases from J, with 4 bases between. The CDR3 is 11 amino acids. Extractions gave at least 6 micrograms of total RNA per sample. Whole-study findings and limits: Among T cells, TCR beta diversity per million cells dropped roughly linearly as age rose. When set beside aged donors, long-lived donors presented more naive CD4+ cells and higher diversity.

The second PCR ran about 7 to 12 cycles with a sample-barcoded 5' primer and J-beta primers. Every molecule of cDNA carried a tag from a template-switch adaptor with 12 random nucleotides. TCRdb independently ran MiXCR on the 5' RACE reads; one entry per CDR3 protein. This sample carries 630,000 or so distinct CDR3 sequences, around 31% of them seen once, and the ten largest clones take 15% to 19%. The rearrangement joins TRBV20-1 to TRBJ2-3; D remains ambiguous. This clonotype was obtained from an elderly woman in good health. Sequenced sample: blood. The CDR3 DNA reads TGCAGTGCTAGACTGGCAGATACGCAGTATTTT. Its translation: CSARLADTQYF.